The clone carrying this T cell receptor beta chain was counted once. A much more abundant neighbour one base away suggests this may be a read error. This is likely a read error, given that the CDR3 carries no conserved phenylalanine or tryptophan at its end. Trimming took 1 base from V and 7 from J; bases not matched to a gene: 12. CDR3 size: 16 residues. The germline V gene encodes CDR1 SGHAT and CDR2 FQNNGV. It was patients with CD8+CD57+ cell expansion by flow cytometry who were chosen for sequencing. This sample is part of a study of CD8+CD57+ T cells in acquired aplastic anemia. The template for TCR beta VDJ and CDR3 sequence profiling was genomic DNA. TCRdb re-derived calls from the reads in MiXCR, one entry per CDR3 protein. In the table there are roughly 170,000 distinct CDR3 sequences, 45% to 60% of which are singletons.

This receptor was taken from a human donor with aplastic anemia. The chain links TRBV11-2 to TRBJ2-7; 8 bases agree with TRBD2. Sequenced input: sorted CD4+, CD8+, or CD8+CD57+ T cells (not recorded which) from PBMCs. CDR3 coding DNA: TGTGCCAGCAGCTTAGGTGGTAGCGGGGCGACGGGAGAGCAGTACCTC. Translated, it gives CASSLGGSGATGEQYL.